This T cell receptor (beta chain) was sequenced during a study of T-cell reconstitution after alpha-beta-depleted transplantation in children. TCRbeta library preparation incorporated unique molecular identifiers. TCRdb re-analysed the PCR reads in MiXCR, keeping a single row per CDR3 protein. This table has more than 200,000 distinct CDR3 sequences, 9% to 10% appearing once. The CDR3 length is 16 residues. Trimming shortened V by 3 bases and J by 4 bases, and 16 bases separated the two germline ends. This clonotype was recorded at least ten times. This TCR came from a human donor who donated a stem cell graft to a child with SCID. The sequenced sample was PBMCs from the stem cell graft donor, obtained from the stem cell graft. This chain uses TRBV12-3 or TRBV12-4 with TRBJ1-5; no firm D call. CDR3 nucleotide sequence: TGTGCCAGCAGTTTCGGGCCTTCCGGATTGAATCAGCCCCAGCATTTT. It yields the protein CASSFGPSGLNQPQHF.